The clone carrying this TCR beta chain appeared a few times. The sample originates from a study of shared clonotypes between healthy human individuals. Every one of the donors was a Caucasian adult that lived in Nashville, Tennessee. CD4+ cell separation produced CD45RA+ naive and CD45RA-negative memory subsets. Profiling relied on immunoSEQ multiplex PCR, and the TCRdb table lists in-frame clones only, not all of them. The sample yields about 680,000 clones, roughly 70% seen once. This sequence was found in a woman between 25 and 40 years old in good health. The sequencing sample was made of memory CD4+ T cells sorted from blood. Specified subset: CD45RA-negative fraction.

The CDR3 reads CASTTDAPSRYTF. CDR3 in DNA: TGTGCCAGCACAACGGACGCGCCAAGTAGGTACACCTTC. V and J are TRBV2 and TRBJ1-2, with D unresolved. Germline CDR1 reads SNHLY; CDR2 reads FYNNEI. This CDR3 spans 13 amino acids. The V and J ends lost 7 bases and 11 bases respectively, with 20 bases between them.